This T cell receptor (beta chain) was obtained from a study of T cell changes during pregnancy in multiple sclerosis. Libraries were prepared by immunoSEQ multiplex PCR; TCRdb keeps only in-frame clonotypes and omits some of them. The sample lists 55,000 to 65,000 clones, 93% seen once, with about 2.6% in the top ten. The CDR3 is made up of 16 amino acids. Germline values: CDR1 PRHDT, CDR2 FYEKMQ (reference sequence). Trimming at V came to 4 bases and at J to 3 bases, leaving 8 bases not matched to a gene. The origin of this receptor is a female donor with multiple sclerosis, enrolled in a pregnancy study. The sample here was CD8+ T cells from peripheral blood mononuclear cells, taken in the third trimester of pregnancy. This chain connects TRBV13 to TRBJ1-2, with 10 bases fitting TRBD1. CDR3 DNA sequence: TGTGCCAGCAGCTCACAAACGGGACAGGGGCACTATGGCTACACCTTC. Translating gives CASSSQTGQGHYGYTF.